Below, 8 T cell receptor beta chains from the same sample are listed, as sequenced in a study of blood T cell repertoires in COVID-19. TCRdb's table, derived via immunoSEQ multiplex PCR, lists solely in-frame clones and lacks some. The sample has about 490,000 clones; 80% to 90% are singletons. Sequenced material: peripheral blood. Receptor source: a human donor in a cohort sampled during active COVID-19.

The rearrangement joins TRBV7-2 to TRBJ2-6; 7 nucleotides line up with TRBD1. The length of the CDR3 is 16 residues. With V trimmed by 8 bases and J by 0 bases, 7 bases remained unmatched. In germline, CDR1 is SGHTA, CDR2 FQGNSA. This CDR3 is CASQAGGFSGANVLTF. DNA for the CDR3: TGTGCCAGCCAAGCAGGGGGATTCTCTGGGGCCAACGTCCTGACTTTC. Using reference TRBV7-2 and TRBJ2-6 for the parts outside the CDR3, the full variable domain is GAGVSQSPSNKVTEKGKDVELRCDPISGHTALYWYRQSLGQGLEFLIYFQGNSAPDKSGLPSDRFSAERTGGSVSTLTIQRTQQEDSAVYLCASQAGGFSGANVLTFGAGSRLTVL.

The chain joins TRBV30 to TRBJ1-1; D not certain. The CDR3 is made up of 14 amino acids. V was cut by 1 base and J by 1 base, with 10 bases left in between. Germline V gene data show CDR1 as GTSNPN and CDR2 as SVGIG (reference sequence). The CDR3 nucleotides read TGTGCCTGGAGTGCGGAGGGTCCGAACACTGAAGCTTTCTTT. It encodes CAWSAEGPNTEAFF.

The rearrangement joins TRBV7-9 to TRBJ2-2; no reliable D call. CDR3 length: 14 amino acids. Trimming shortened V by 5 bases and J by 0 bases, and 7 bases separated the two germline ends. Germline lookup yields CDR1 SEHNR and CDR2 FQNEAQ (reference sequence). Written as DNA, the CDR3 is TGTGCCAGCAGCGGTAGAACGAACACCGGGGAGCTGTTTTTT. This sequence encodes CASSGRTNTGELFF.

This clone has a handful of counts. This chain uses TRBV7-8 with TRBJ2-1; TRBD2 matches 14 bases. This CDR3 comprises 18 residues. Germline trimming cut 4 bases from V and 8 bases from J; bases unmatched to any gene: 13. Germline assignment: CDR1 SGHVS and CDR2 FQNEAQ. Here the CDR3 reads CASSSESGLAGERDEQFF. CDR3 coding DNA: TGTGCCAGCAGCTCCGAATCGGGACTAGCGGGAGAAAGGGATGAGCAGTTCTTC.

V gene TRBV5-6 combines with J gene TRBJ2-3, with D possibly matching TRBD1 (5 bases). Between the trimmed V and J ends, which lost 1 base and 1 base, there was a span of 10 bases. The CDR3 totals 15 residues. Germline values: CDR1 SGHDT, CDR2 YYEEEE. This CDR3 is CASSLQGMGTDTQYF. The CDR3 nucleotides are TGTGCCAGCAGCTTGCAGGGTATGGGCACAGATACGCAGTATTTT.

The V gene is TRBV3-1 (or the pseudogene TRBV3-2), the J gene TRBJ2-7; TRBD2 matches 7 bases. The CDR3 runs to 13 residues. Germline lookup yields CDR1 LGHDT and CDR2 YNNKEL (reference sequence). The trim removed 4 bases at V and 4 bases at J, leaving 4 bases unmatched. As DNA, the CDR3 is TGTGCCAGCAGCCGCAGTAGCGGGTACGAGCAGTACTTC. It specifies CASSRSSGYEQYF.

This chain uses TRBV6-5 with TRBJ1-5; TRBD1 is a possible D gene (6 bases). V was clipped by 7 bases and J by 5 bases, with 15 bases between them. Germline-derived CDR1 and CDR2 are MNHEY and SVGAGI. CDR3 size: 14 residues. In DNA, the CDR3 is TGTGCCAGCAACCCACAGGGCGGAGATCAGCCCCAGCATTTT. Translated, it gives CASNPQGGDQPQHF.

V usage is TRBV4-2 and J usage is TRBJ2-3; 11 bases agree with TRBD1. Germline assignment: CDR1 LGHNA and CDR2 YNFKEQ. J was trimmed by 5 bases and V by 4 bases; bases with no gene match: 5. The CDR3 is made up of 15 amino acids. The CDR3 DNA reads as TGTGCCAGCAGCCCAGGACAGGGGGCGAGAGATACGCAGTATTTT. Protein product: CASSPGQGARDTQYF.